The clone carrying this TCR beta chain was detected a few times. Antigen: not known. Trimming removed 6 bases from V and 9 bases from J, with 17 bases in between. The CDR3 covers 13 residues. The second PCR ran about 7 to 12 cycles with a sample-barcoded 5' primer and J-beta primers. Every cDNA was tagged by a template-switch adaptor with 12 random nucleotides. Every sample gave at least 2.5 million paired-end reads containing CDR3. Via MiXCR, TCRdb re-called the 5' RACE reads, giving one row per CDR3 protein. The sample lists roughly 1,700,000 distinct CDR3 sequences; roughly 27% were seen once. The data originate from a study of blood T cells in healthy people across ages. Study-wide results and limits: Naive CD4+ cells and diversity were both higher in long-lived donors than in aged donors.

Donors were systemically healthy Caucasian individuals from Russia aged about 6 to 90 years. This TCR was sampled from a woman under 40 in good health. The rearrangement uses TRBV12-3 or TRBV12-4 and TRBJ2-5; a possible D gene is TRBD2 (7 bases). What was sequenced was blood. The CDR3 DNA sequence: TGTGCCAGCAGCCTAGGGGGGGGGCAGGCCCAGTACTTC. This sequence encodes CASSLGGGQAQYF.